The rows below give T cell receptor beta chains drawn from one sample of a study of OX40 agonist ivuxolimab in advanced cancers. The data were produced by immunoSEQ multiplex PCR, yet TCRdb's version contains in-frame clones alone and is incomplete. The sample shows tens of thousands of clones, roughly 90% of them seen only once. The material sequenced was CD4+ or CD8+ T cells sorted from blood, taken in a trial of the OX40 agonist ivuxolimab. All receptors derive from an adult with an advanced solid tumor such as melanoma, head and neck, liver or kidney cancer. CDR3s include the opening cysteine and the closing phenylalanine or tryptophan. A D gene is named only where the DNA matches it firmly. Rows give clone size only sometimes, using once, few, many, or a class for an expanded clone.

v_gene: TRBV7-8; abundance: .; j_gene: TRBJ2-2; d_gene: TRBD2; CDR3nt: TGTGCCAGCAGCTTGAATAGCGGGGGATCGATCGGGGAGCTGTTTTTT; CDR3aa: CASSLNSGGSIGELFF
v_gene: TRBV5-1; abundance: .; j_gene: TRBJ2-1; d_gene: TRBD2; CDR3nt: TGCGCCAGCAGCTTGGTAGCGGGAGGGCCAGGGGAGCAGTTCTTC; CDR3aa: CASSLVAGGPGEQFF
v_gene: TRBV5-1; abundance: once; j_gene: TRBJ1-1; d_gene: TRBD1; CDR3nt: TGCGCCAGCAGCTTGGCCGGACAGGGAAGTGGTACTGAAGCTTTCTTT; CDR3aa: CASSLAGQGSGTEAFF
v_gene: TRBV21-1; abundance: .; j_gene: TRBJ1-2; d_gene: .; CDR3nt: TGTGCCAGCAGCAAAGGTGTACAGGGGACTAACTATGGCTACACCTTC; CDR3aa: CASSKGVQGTNYGYTF
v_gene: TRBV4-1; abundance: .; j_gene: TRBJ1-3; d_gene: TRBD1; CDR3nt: TGCGCCAGCAGCCAGCAGACAGGGGGCAATACTGGAAACACCATATATTTT; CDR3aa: CASSQQTGGNTGNTIYF
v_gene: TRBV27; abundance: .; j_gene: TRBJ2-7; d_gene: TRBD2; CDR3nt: TGTGCCAGCAGTTTATCGCGGGGGGGCCGGTACGAGCAGTACTTC; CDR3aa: CASSLSRGGRYEQYF
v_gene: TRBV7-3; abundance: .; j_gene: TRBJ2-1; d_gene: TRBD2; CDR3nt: TGTGCCAGCAGCTTATACCCTAGCGGAGTTTACAATGAGCAGTTCTTC; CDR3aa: CASSLYPSGVYNEQFF
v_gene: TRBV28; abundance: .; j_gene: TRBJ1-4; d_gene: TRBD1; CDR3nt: TGTGCCAGCAGTTTACTAGGGACAGGGGATGAAAAACTGTTTTTT; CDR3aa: CASSLLGTGDEKLFF
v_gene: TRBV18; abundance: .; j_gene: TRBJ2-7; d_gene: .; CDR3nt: TGTGCCAGCTCAGGCGGGACACGCGAAACCTACGAGCAGTACTTC; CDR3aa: CASSGGTRETYEQYF
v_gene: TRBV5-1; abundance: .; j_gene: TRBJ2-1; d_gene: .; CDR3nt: TGCGCCAGCAGCTATGGCGGCTCCTACAATGAGCAGTTCTTC; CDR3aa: CASSYGGSYNEQFF
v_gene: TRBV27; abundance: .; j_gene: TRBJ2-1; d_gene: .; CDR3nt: TGTGCCAGCTCTCAAGCACGGTGGGGCAGGGCTTCCTACAATGAGCAGTTCTTC; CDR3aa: CASSQARWGRASYNEQFF
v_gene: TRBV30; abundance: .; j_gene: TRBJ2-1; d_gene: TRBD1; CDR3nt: TGTGCCTGGATCAACAAGGGACAGTACAATGAGCAGTTCTTC; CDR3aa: CAWINKGQYNEQFF
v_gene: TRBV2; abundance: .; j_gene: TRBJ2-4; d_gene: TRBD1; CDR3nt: TGTGCCAGCAATAGGGACAGGGAGGACATTCAGTACTTC; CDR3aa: CASNRDREDIQYF
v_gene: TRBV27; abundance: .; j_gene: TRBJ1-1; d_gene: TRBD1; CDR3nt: TGTGCCAGCAGATTCAGGACAGGGAGGACTGAAGCTTTCTTT; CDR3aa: CASRFRTGRTEAFF
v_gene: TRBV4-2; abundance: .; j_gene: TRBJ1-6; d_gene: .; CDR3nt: TGTGCCAGCAGCCAAGAACGGTTGGAGTCACCCCTCCACTTT; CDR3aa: CASSQERLESPLHF
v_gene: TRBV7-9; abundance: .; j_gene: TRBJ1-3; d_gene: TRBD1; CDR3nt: TGTGCCAGCAGCGACGGGACAGGGGCTGGAAACACCATATATTTT; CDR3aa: CASSDGTGAGNTIYF
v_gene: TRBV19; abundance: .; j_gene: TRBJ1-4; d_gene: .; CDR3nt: TGTGCCAGTAGTAATGTTGAATCAATTGAAAAACTGTTTTTT; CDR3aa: CASSNVESIEKLFF
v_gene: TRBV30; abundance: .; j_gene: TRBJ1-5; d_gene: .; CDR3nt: TGTGCCTGGAGTGGGTGGGGGTTTGACAATCAGCCCCAGCATTTT; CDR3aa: CAWSGWGFDNQPQHF
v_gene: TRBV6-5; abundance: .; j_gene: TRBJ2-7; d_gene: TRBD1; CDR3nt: TGTGCCAGCAGTCGACAGGGTCTCTACGAGCAGTACTTC; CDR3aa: CASSRQGLYEQYF
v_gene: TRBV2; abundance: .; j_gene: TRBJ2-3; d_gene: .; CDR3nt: TGTGCCAGCGGTGTCAGCGTTCTTGGGGGGGATACGCAGTATTTT; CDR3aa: CASGVSVLGGDTQYF
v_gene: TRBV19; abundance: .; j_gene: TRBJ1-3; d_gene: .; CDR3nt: TGTGCCAGTAGTATACCCGGAAACACCATATATTTT; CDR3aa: CASSIPGNTIYF
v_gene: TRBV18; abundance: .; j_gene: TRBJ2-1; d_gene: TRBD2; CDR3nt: TGTGCCAGCTCACCAGGGACTAGCGGGAACAATGAGCAGTTCTTC; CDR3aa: CASSPGTSGNNEQFF
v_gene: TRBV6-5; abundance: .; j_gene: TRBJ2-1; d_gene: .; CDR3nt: TGTGCCAGCGGCAAGGGCTCCTACAATGAGCAGTTCTTC; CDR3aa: CASGKGSYNEQFF
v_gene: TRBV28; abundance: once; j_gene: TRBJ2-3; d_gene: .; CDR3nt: TGTGCCAGCAGCCACATGGGGGGACGATCTACAGATACGCAGTATTTT; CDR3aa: CASSHMGGRSTDTQYF
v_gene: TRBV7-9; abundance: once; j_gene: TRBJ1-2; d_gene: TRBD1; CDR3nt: TGTGCCAGCAGCACAAAGACAGGGGACGTTAACTATGGCTACACCTTC; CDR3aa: CASSTKTGDVNYGYTF
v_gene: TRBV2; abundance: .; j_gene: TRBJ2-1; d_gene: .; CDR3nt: TGTGCCAGCAGCCCCTTTGACCGGGGTGAGCAGTTCTTC; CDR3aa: CASSPFDRGEQFF
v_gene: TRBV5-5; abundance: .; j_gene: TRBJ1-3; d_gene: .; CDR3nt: TGTGCCAGCAGCCTTGACAGGGGAAACACCATATATTTT; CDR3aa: CASSLDRGNTIYF
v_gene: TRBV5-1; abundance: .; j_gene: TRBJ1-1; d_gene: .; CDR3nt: TGCGCCAGCAGCCCGGCCCCGGCACAAACAGAAGCTTTCTTT; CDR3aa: CASSPAPAQTEAFF
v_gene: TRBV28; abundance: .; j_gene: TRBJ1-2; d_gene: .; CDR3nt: TGTGCCAGCAGCCTCCGGTATGGCTACACCTTC; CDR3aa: CASSLRYGYTF
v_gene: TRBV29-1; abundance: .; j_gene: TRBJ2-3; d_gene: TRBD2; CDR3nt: TGCAGCGTTGACCTGAGCGGGGGACGCAGCACAGATACGCAGTATTTT; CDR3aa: CSVDLSGGRSTDTQYF
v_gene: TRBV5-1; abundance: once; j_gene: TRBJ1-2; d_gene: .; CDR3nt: TGCGCCAGCAGCTTGGGGTTCGGGGGAAAATATGGCTACACCTTC; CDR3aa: CASSLGFGGKYGYTF
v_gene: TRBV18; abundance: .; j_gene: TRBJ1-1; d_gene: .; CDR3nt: TGTGCCAGCTCAGACTCAGGAAACACTGAAGCTTTCTTT; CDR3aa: CASSDSGNTEAFF
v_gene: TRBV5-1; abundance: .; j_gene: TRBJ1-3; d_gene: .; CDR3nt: TGCGCCAGCAGCTTGGAACCCCTTTCAGGCTCTGGAAACACCATATATTTT; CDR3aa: CASSLEPLSGSGNTIYF
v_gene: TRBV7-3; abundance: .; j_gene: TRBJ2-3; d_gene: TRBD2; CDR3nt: TGTGCCAGCAGCTCCGGACTAGCGGGGGGGACAGATACGCAGTATTTT; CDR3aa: CASSSGLAGGTDTQYF
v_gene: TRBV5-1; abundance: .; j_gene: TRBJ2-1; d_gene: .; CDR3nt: TGCGCCAGCAGCTTGGCTGGGGGTGGTTCCTACAATGAGCAGTTCTTC; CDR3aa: CASSLAGGGSYNEQFF
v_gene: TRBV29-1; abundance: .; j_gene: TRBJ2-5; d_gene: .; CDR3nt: TGCAGCGTTGCCTGGGAGTCCCAGTACTTC; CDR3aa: CSVAWESQYF
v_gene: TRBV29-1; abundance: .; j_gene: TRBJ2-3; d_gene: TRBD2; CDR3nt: TGCAGCGTGCTAGGACTAGCGGGAGATACGCAGTATTTT; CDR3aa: CSVLGLAGDTQYF
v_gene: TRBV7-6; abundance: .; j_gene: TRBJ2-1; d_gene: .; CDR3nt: TGTGCCAGCAGCTTAAGCTTCCAATACAATGAGCAGTTCTTC; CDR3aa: CASSLSFQYNEQFF
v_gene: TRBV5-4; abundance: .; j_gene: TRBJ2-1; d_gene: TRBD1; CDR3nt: TGTGCCAGCAGCGAGGGACAGGTGACCTACAATGAGCAGTTCTTC; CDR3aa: CASSEGQVTYNEQFF